This T cell receptor beta chain was found in a study of T cell changes during pregnancy in multiple sclerosis. Repertoires were generated with immunoSEQ multiplex PCR, while TCRdb's copy carries only in-frame clones and drops some. The table has 40,000 to 60,000 clones, 92% seen once. V lost 5 bases and J lost 0, with 11 bases in between. CDR1 MNHEY and CDR2 SMNVEV come from the germline V gene (reference sequence). CDR3 size: 15 residues. The rearrangement joins TRBV27 to TRBJ2-1; D possibly corresponds to TRBD1 (6 bases). This TCR was recovered from a female donor with multiple sclerosis, enrolled in a pregnancy study. This sample comprised CD4+ T cells from peripheral blood mononuclear cells, obtained in the third trimester of pregnancy. This chain's CDR3 is CASSNDRSSYNEQFF. The CDR3 DNA is TGTGCCAGCAGTAATGACAGGAGCTCCTACAATGAGCAGTTCTTC.